The source of this T cell receptor (beta chain) is a study of HIV-infected patients and healthy controls. Reverse transcription used 450 to 500 ng RNA and constant-region primers for alpha and beta. Separate chain-specific third strand synthesis with multiplexing indices produced the alpha and beta libraries. Each cDNA molecule was barcoded, and a single primer pair amplified each chain. TCRdb used MiXCR to reprocess the 5' RACE reads, holding one entry per CDR3 protein. The table shows around 15,000 distinct CDR3 sequences, with around 7.7% occurring only once. This CDR3 has 13 amino acids. In germline, CDR1 is MNHEY, CDR2 SVGEGT. The germline V and J ends were trimmed by 6 bases and 0 bases, with 5 bases remaining between them. Whole blood was used without fractionation, so all unsorted peripheral T cells were included. Many counts were recorded for this clonotype.

The TCR comes from an adult in good health. V and J are TRBV6-2 or TRBV6-3 and TRBJ2-2; no definite D call. The sample comprised blood. CDR3 nucleotide sequence: TGTGCCAGCAGAAACCCGAACACCGGGGAGCTGTTTTTT. Amino acids: CASRNPNTGELFF.